What follows are 32 T cell receptor beta chains derived from one specimen sequenced in a study of cytomegalovirus exposure and HLA in healthy donors (TCRdb year 2017). Library generation was performed with the immunoSEQ multiplex PCR assay. The multiplex PCR relied on a mix of 60 forward primers for TCR Vbeta segments and 13 reverse primers for TCR Jbeta segments. TCRdb re-hosts the immuneACCESS table, in-frame sequences only. Its copies lack some clones; in the studies checked, an unresolved V gene accounts for under half of them, and the cause for the rest is not known. This sample has approximately 190,000 clones in its table, and 82% of those were observed once. The ten largest clones represent less than 0.85% of the sample. The material sequenced was PBMCs. These TCRs come from a woman younger than 30 in good health and CMV-seronegative.

This chain links TRBV25-1 with TRBJ1-1; 9 nucleotides line up with TRBD1. The CDR3 is 18 residues long. The V gene end was trimmed by 5 bases and the J gene end by 1 base; junction bases not matched to a gene: 14. Per the germline V gene, CDR1 is MGHDK and CDR2 is SYGVNS. CDR3 nucleotide sequence: TGTGCCAGCAGTATGCCAGGGGACAGGGTGGGATGGAACACTGAAGCTTTCTTT. Encoded protein: CASSMPGDRVGWNTEAFF.

The chain has TRBV21-1 and TRBJ2-1; the table's D call, TRBD2, was not checked against the DNA. TRBV21-1 is a pseudogene segment. The CDR3 consists of 17 residues. The DNA of the CDR3 is TGTGCCAGCAGCCCTAAGTTGCTAGAGAAGATGGACAATGAGCAGTTCTTC. Translation: CASSPKLLEKMDNEQFF.

J is TRBJ1-1 and V is TRBV6-1; D not resolved. Per germline, CDR1 MNHNS and CDR2 SASEGT. This CDR3 comprises 13 residues. V was shortened by 5 bases and J by 5 bases, with 12 bases between the two germline ends. CDR3 sequence reads: CASSFQTGTEAFF. The DNA of the CDR3 is TGTGCCAGCAGTTTCCAGACGGGAACTGAAGCTTTCTTT.

This chain uses TRBV2 with TRBJ2-7; TRBD2 matches 7 bases. Germline CDR1 is SNHLY and CDR2 is FYNNEI. The V and J ends lost 6 bases and 0 bases, in that order; junction bases with no gene match: 8. The CDR3 runs 15 residues. As DNA, the CDR3 is TGTGCCAGCAGCTCCCAGGAGCGGGGCTCCTACGAGCAGTACTTC. Translation gives CASSSQERGSYEQYF.

The chain joins TRBV18 to TRBJ1-2, with 9 bases identical to TRBD1. After removal of 1 base from V and 4 bases from J, the junction contained 13 bases not matched to a gene. CDR1 is KGHSH and CDR2 is LQKENI in the germline V gene. The length of the CDR3 is 18 residues. The CDR3 sequence is CASSPQFGTGGAGYGYTF. The CDR3 coding sequence is TGTGCCAGCTCACCACAGTTTGGTACAGGGGGCGCGGGCTATGGCTACACCTTC.

The chain couples TRBV7-9 to TRBJ1-1, with 9 bases matching TRBD1. The germline V gene has CDR1 SEHNR and CDR2 FQNEAQ (reference sequence). V was clipped by 2 bases and J by 1 base; unmatched bases: 2. This CDR3 comprises 15 residues. CDR3 sequence: CASSLRTGENTEAFF. The CDR3 coding sequence is TGTGCCAGCAGCTTACGGACAGGGGAGAACACTGAAGCTTTCTTT.

The chain has TRBV11-2 and TRBJ2-7; tentative D call: TRBD2 (7 bases). The ends were cut back, 3 bases at V and 1 base at J, with 10 bases in the middle. This CDR3 is built from 14 residues. Germline lookup yields CDR1 SGHAT and CDR2 FQNNGV. CDR3 sequence: CASSFGGPSYEQYF. CDR3 sequence (DNA): TGTGCCAGCAGCTTCGGGGGGCCTTCCTACGAGCAGTACTTC.

The chain is built from TRBV12-5 and TRBJ1-6; 8 bases are shared with TRBD1. Germline CDR1 LGHNT, CDR2 FRNRAP. This CDR3 contains 14 residues. The J segment lost 9 bases and the V segment lost 7 bases, leaving 8 bases of the junction unmatched. The CDR3 region has the DNA TGTGCTAGTGCCAAGGACAGGGTGAGTTCACCCCTCCACTTT. Translation gives CASAKDRVSSPLHF. Full variable domain (missing parts from reference TRBV12-5 and TRBJ1-6): DARVTQTPRHKVTEMGQEVTMRCQPILGHNTVFWYRQTMMQGLELLAYFRNRAPLDDSGMPKDRFSAEMPDATLATLKIQPSEPRDSAVYFCASAKDRVSSPLHFGNGTRLTVT.

The CDR3 protein is CASSLGGRPYNEQFF. The CDR3 coding sequence is TGTGCCAGCAGTTTAGGAGGGCGGCCCTACAATGAGCAGTTCTTC. The chain couples TRBV27 to TRBJ2-1, with D maybe TRBD2 (6 bases). CDR3 length: 15 amino acids. The V end was cut by 2 bases, the J end by 2 bases, with 10 bases between. CDR1 MNHEY and CDR2 SMNVEV come from the germline V gene (reference sequence).

The chain recombines TRBV2 with TRBJ2-1; no clear D gene. The length of the CDR3 is 15 residues. Germline V CDR1 and CDR2: SNHLY, FYNNEI. V lost 9 bases and J lost 0, with 15 bases in between. Here the CDR3 reads CASSLQVSSYNEQFF. The CDR3 DNA is TGTGCCAGTAGCTTGCAAGTAAGCTCCTACAATGAGCAGTTCTTC.

The chain employs TRBV27 and TRBJ1-2; 9 positions agree with TRBD1. Germline values: CDR1 MNHEY, CDR2 SMNVEV (reference sequence). V was clipped by 6 bases and J by 3 bases; unmatched bases: 14. The CDR3 runs to 17 residues. The CDR3 here is CASRPPGQGGIDYGYTF. DNA of the CDR3: TGTGCCAGCAGGCCTCCGGGACAGGGTGGGATTGACTATGGCTACACCTTC.

This clone has just one count. Other DNA sequences in the sample encode the same CDR3. The chain couples TRBV10-3 to TRBJ1-1; a possible D gene is TRBD1 (6 bases). CDR1 is ENHRY, CDR2 SYGVKD, per germline. V lost 3 bases to trimming and J lost 2 bases, with 10 bases between them. The CDR3 has 14 amino acids. The chain's CDR3 is CAISERGQNTEAFF. The CDR3 DNA reads TGTGCCATCAGTGAAAGGGGACAAAACACTGAAGCTTTCTTT.

The gene calls are TRBV18 and TRBJ1-2; D ambiguous. This CDR3 has 13 amino acids. CDR1 is KGHSH, CDR2 LQKENI, per germline. With 3 bases removed from V and 8 bases from J, the gap between germline ends came to 13 bases. As DNA, the CDR3 is TGTGCCAGCTCACCCGAGGGAAAAGGAGGCTACACCTTC. Translated: CASSPEGKGGYTF. The full variable domain, rest sourced from reference TRBV18 and TRBJ1-2, is NAGVMQNPRHLVRRRGQEARLRCSPMKGHSHVYWYRQLPEEGLKFMVYLQKENIIDESGMPKERFSAEFPKEGPSILRIQQVVRGDSAAYFCASSPEGKGGYTFGSGTRLTVV.

A single count supports this clone. The V and J genes are TRBV5-1 and TRBJ2-2, with D perhaps matching TRBD2 (6 bases). This CDR3 comprises 14 residues. CDR1 and CDR2 (germline): SGHRS, YFSETQ. V gave up 5 bases and J gave up 2 bases, with 10 bases separating them. The chain's CDR3 is CASRPGLNTGELFF. The DNA for the CDR3 is TGCGCCAGCAGGCCGGGACTTAACACCGGGGAGCTGTTTTTT.

J is TRBJ2-3 and V is TRBV7-6; 12 bases match TRBD1. CDR1 and CDR2 from the germline V gene are SGHVS and FNYEAQ. The J segment lost 3 bases and the V segment lost 5 bases, leaving 9 bases of the junction unmatched. The CDR3 has 17 amino acids. The DNA for the CDR3 is TGTGCCAGCAGCCCCGCCCTGGGACAGGGGGCGACAGATACGCAGTATTTT. It encodes CASSPALGQGATDTQYF.

The gene calls are TRBV7-9 and TRBJ2-7, with unresolved D. Looked up from germline, CDR1 is SEHNR and CDR2 is FQNEAQ (reference sequence). The CDR3 has 14 amino acids. Trimming removed 1 base at V and 3 bases at J, with 10 bases between. The CDR3 bases are TGTGCCAGCAGCTTAGAAGCGAAAAGCTACGAGCAGTACTTC. Its translation: CASSLEAKSYEQYF.

This clone was seen a single time. The gene calls are TRBV28 and TRBJ1-5; TRBD1 is a possible D gene (5 bases). This CDR3 region has 16 residues. Germline loops: CDR1 MDHEN, CDR2 SYDVKM. The V and J ends lost 4 bases and 3 bases respectively, with 16 bases between them. The CDR3 region is CASSSIRDIDNQPQHF. The DNA of the CDR3 is TGTGCCAGCAGTTCCATCAGGGATATTGACAATCAGCCCCAGCATTTT. The complete variable domain, with remaining parts taken from reference TRBV28 and TRBJ1-5, reads DVKVTQSSRYLVKRTGEKVFLECVQDMDHENMFWYRQDPGLGLRLIYFSYDVKMKEKGDIPEGYSVSREKKERFSLILESASTNQTSMYLCASSSIRDIDNQPQHFGDGTRLSIL.

This clone was found a few times. V gene TRBV7-9 combines with J gene TRBJ2-7; 7 bases match TRBD1. The CDR3 has 16 residues. Germline V lookup: CDR1 SEHNR, CDR2 FQNEAQ (reference sequence). J gave up 1 base and V 5 bases, and 11 bases lay outside the gene matches. CDR3 residues: CASSRQQGPESYEQYF. The DNA for the CDR3 is TGTGCCAGCAGCCGTCAACAGGGGCCAGAATCCTACGAGCAGTACTTC. Drawing the rest from reference TRBV7-9 and TRBJ2-7, the complete variable domain is DTGVSQNPRHKITKRGQNVTFRCDPISEHNRLYWYRQTLGQGPEFLTYFQNEAQLEKSRLLSDRFSAERPKGSFSTLEIQRTEQGDSAMYLCASSRQQGPESYEQYFGPGTRLTVT.

This chain connects TRBV9 to TRBJ2-7; D is possibly TRBD1 (6 bases). The germline gives CDR1 SGDLS, CDR2 YYNGEE. The CDR3 contains 15 residues. The germline V and J ends were trimmed by 4 bases and 2 bases, with 16 bases remaining between them. The DNA for the CDR3 is TGTGCCAGCAGCATACACGACAGGACCCCCTACGAGCAGTACTTC. Amino acids: CASSIHDRTPYEQYF.

The chain is built from TRBV5-1 and TRBJ2-1, with 12 bases identical to TRBD2. This CDR3 contains 15 residues. Germline V gene lookup returns CDR1 SGHRS and CDR2 YFSETQ. Unmatched junction bases numbered 8, after V lost 6 bases and J lost 7 bases. CDR3 loop: CASTWTSGNLNEQFF. DNA of the CDR3: TGCGCCAGCACCTGGACTAGCGGGAATCTGAATGAGCAGTTCTTC.

Here the CDR3 DNA reads TGTGCCAGCAGCTTGCCCGACAGGCCCTACGAGCAGTACTTC. Its protein is CASSLPDRPYEQYF. The chain carries TRBV5-4 and TRBJ2-7, with a possible D match to TRBD1 (6 bases). Trimming removed 1 base from V and 2 bases from J, with 10 bases in between. CDR3 length equals 14 residues. The germline V gene has CDR1 SGHNT and CDR2 YYREEE (reference sequence).

J is TRBJ2-3 and V is TRBV28; 11 bases fit TRBD2. Germline V gene sequence: CDR1 MDHEN, CDR2 SYDVKM. V lost 1 base to trimming and J lost 0 bases; unmatched junction nucleotides: 12. This CDR3 region has 20 residues. CDR3 DNA: TGTGCCAGCAGTTTATTAGTAGGGCTGACTAGCGGGACTAGCACAGATACGCAGTATTTT. Residues: CASSLLVGLTSGTSTDTQYF.

The chain couples TRBV27 to TRBJ2-5; 11 bases are a match to TRBD2. V was clipped by 6 bases and J by 3 bases; unmatched bases: 3. The CDR3 covers 14 residues. Germline CDR1 and CDR2: MNHEY and SMNVEV (reference sequence). DNA for the CDR3: TGTGCCAGCAGGGAACTAGCGGGGGAAGAGACCCAGTACTTC. It translates to CASRELAGEETQYF.

The V call is TRBV4-1, the J call TRBJ2-3; 10 bases fit TRBD2. The CDR3 has 18 amino acids. The V and J ends lost 0 bases and 4 bases, in that order; junction bases with no gene match: 10. Per germline, CDR1 MGHRA and CDR2 YSYEKL. The CDR3 nucleotides are TGCGCCAGCAGCCAAGAATCCATAGCGGGAGGAGCCTCAGATACGCAGTATTTT. Amino acid sequence: CASSQESIAGGASDTQYF.

The gene calls are TRBV20-1 and TRBJ2-7; D is undetermined. The CDR3 sequence is 11 residues long. CDR1 is DFQATT, CDR2 SNEGSKA, per germline (reference sequence). The V end lost 6 bases, the J end lost 4 bases, and 10 bases lay between the germline ends. The CDR3 sequence is CSAPTFYEQYF. The CDR3 DNA sequence: TGCAGTGCACCGACATTTTACGAGCAGTACTTC.

This chain uses TRBV10-3 with TRBJ1-5; D is unresolved. CDR3 length: 15 amino acids. V was pared by 11 bases and J by 0 bases, with 17 bases between. Germline V gene sequence: CDR1 ENHRY, CDR2 SYGVKD. The CDR3: CASSVVGDSNQPQHF. CDR3 nucleotides: TGTGCCTCGTCAGTGGTGGGCGATAGCAATCAGCCCCAGCATTTT.

The chain uses TRBV2 and TRBJ2-5; TRBD2 aligns across 8 bases. Germline assignment: CDR1 SNHLY and CDR2 FYNNEI. The CDR3 sequence is 14 residues long. J gave up 5 bases and V 6 bases, and 8 bases lay outside the gene matches. The CDR3 spells CASRKGLVEETQYF. The CDR3 DNA sequence: TGTGCCAGCAGGAAGGGACTAGTCGAGGAGACCCAGTACTTC.

The chain joins TRBV11-3 to TRBJ2-5; D gene unclear. Germline CDR1 SGHNT, CDR2 YENEEA. The germline V and J ends were trimmed by 0 bases and 6 bases, with 14 bases remaining between them. The CDR3 extends over 15 amino acids. CDR3 DNA: TGTGCCAGCAGCTTAGATCAACCGCTACGTAAGACCCAGTACTTC. This translates into CASSLDQPLRKTQYF.

The chain links TRBV4-1 to TRBJ2-7; D unresolved. Trimming left V 2 bases short and J 0 bases short, with 14 bases between. This CDR3 comprises 16 residues. CDR1 and CDR2 from the germline V gene are MGHRA and YSYEKL. The CDR3 loop reads CASSQKEAVSSYEQYF. DNA of the CDR3: TGCGCCAGCAGCCAAAAAGAGGCTGTAAGCTCCTACGAGCAGTACTTC.

The chain combines TRBV6-5 with TRBJ2-7; 8 bases agree with TRBD2. Germline V CDR1 and CDR2: MNHEY, SVGAGI. CDR3 size: 15 residues. The V and J ends lost 6 bases and 5 bases, in that order; junction bases with no gene match: 12. The CDR3 sequence is CASRYTRTSFHEQYF. CDR3 DNA sequence: TGTGCCAGCAGGTACACCCGGACTAGCTTCCACGAGCAGTACTTC.

The rearrangement uses TRBV19 and TRBJ2-7, with 8 bases fitting TRBD2. This CDR3 is built from 12 residues. Per the germline V gene, CDR1 is LNHDA and CDR2 is SQIVND (reference sequence). Losses at the gene ends were 10 bases for V and 0 bases for J; bases not matched to a gene: 2. DNA of the CDR3: TGTGCCACCACTAGCGGCTCCTACGAGCAGTACTTC. It encodes CATTSGSYEQYF.

CDR3 sequence: CASSEPVVNTEAFF. For the CDR3, the DNA is TGTGCCAGCAGTGAACCGGTTGTGAACACTGAAGCTTTCTTT. V is TRBV6-1 and J is TRBJ1-1; no definite D call. The CDR3 is made up of 14 amino acids. Germline lookup yields CDR1 MNHNS and CDR2 SASEGT. V lost 2 bases and J 0 bases, leaving 7 bases between the germline ends.